This record looks at one T cell receptor beta chain sequence and its context. The data belong to a study of low-dose radiotherapy and immunotherapy resistance in tumors. cDNA synthesis used a TRAV/TRBV-specific primer set for both chains. A constant-region primer paired with the V-primer adapter amplified TCRs over about 20 PCR cycles. TCRdb used MiXCR to reprocess the reads, holding one entry per CDR3 protein. The data contain nearly 7,500 distinct CDR3 sequences, approximately 80% of them seen just once; the ten biggest clones take up roughly 6.2%. CDR3 length: 11 amino acids. The ends were cut back, 3 bases at V and 6 bases at J, with 5 bases in the middle.

The clonotype was recovered from a human donor with advanced metastatic prostate, ovarian, gallbladder or colorectal cancer (not recorded which). This table probably holds off-target reads from a library built for another chain. The chain employs TRBV12-3 or TRBV12-4 and TRBJ1-2; D gene ambiguous. The CDR3 here is CASSFGDGYTF. DNA for the CDR3: TGTGCCAGCAGTTTTGGAGATGGCTACACCTTC.